This T cell receptor beta chain was obtained from a study of blood T cells in healthy people across ages. A minimum of 5 micrograms of total RNA was extracted per sample. Per germline, CDR1 MNHNS and CDR2 SASEGT. The CDR3 sequence is 14 residues long. V was clipped by 4 bases and J by 8 bases; unmatched bases: 2. Primers used in a second PCR of about 7 to 12 cycles were a sample-barcoded 5' primer and a J-beta primer mix. TCRdb called the 5' RACE reads again in MiXCR, with one record for every CDR3 protein. The table records roughly 560,000 distinct CDR3 sequences, 24% of them present only once. These data were also filed under a second study, of T cells of mothers and their children. That work contributes: Overlap in related mother-child pairs always slightly exceeded unrelated pairs, never significantly.

V gene TRBV6-1 combines with J gene TRBJ2-1; 13 bases are a match to TRBD2. The source of this sequence is a boy between 5 and 17 years old in good health. Specimen: blood. The CDR3 sequence is CASSVLAGGDEQFF. The CDR3 region has the DNA TGTGCCAGCAGTGTACTAGCGGGAGGGGATGAGCAGTTCTTC.